Sequencing of this TCR beta chain was carried out in a study of T-cell memory formation after mild COVID-19. About the study: TCR clusters were largely donor specific.

V lost 1 base and J lost 0, with 9 bases in between. The CDR3 is 16 amino acids. Per germline, CDR1 LNHNV and CDR2 YYDKDF (reference sequence). Libraries for TCRalpha and TCRbeta carried sample barcodes and unique molecular identifiers via 5'RACE. TCRdb reanalysed the 5' RACE reads using MiXCR and keeps one entry per CDR3 protein. The table shows approximately 400,000 distinct CDR3 sequences, with approximately 24% occurring only once. This chain joins TRBV15 and TRBJ1-4; a weak D match, TRBD1 (5 bases). Sequences were obtained from PBMCs or a T cell subset sorted from them (not recorded which). The TCR comes from an adult woman who had mild COVID-19 (a few samples of this study predate the infection). Cell type and time point are not known. The CDR3 reads CATSRGDGATNEKLFF. The CDR3 coding sequence is TGTGCCACCAGCAGAGGGGACGGCGCAACTAATGAAAAACTGTTTTTT.